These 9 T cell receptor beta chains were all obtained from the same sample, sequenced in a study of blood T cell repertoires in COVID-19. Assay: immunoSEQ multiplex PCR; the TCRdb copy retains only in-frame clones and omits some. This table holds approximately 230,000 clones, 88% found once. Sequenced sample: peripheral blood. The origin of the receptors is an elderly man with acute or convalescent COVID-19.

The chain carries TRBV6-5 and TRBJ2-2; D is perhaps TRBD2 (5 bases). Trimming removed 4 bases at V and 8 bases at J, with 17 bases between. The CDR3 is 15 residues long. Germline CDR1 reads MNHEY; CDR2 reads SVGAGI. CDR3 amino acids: CASSSVSGILGELFF. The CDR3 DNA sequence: TGTGCCAGCAGTTCCGTCTCGGGAATTTTGGGGGAGCTGTTTTTT.

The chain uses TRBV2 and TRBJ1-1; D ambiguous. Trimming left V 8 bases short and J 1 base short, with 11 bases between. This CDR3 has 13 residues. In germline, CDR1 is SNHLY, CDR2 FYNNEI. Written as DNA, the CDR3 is TGTGCCAGCGGGAGAGTCGAGAACACTGAAGCTTTCTTT. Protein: CASGRVENTEAFF.

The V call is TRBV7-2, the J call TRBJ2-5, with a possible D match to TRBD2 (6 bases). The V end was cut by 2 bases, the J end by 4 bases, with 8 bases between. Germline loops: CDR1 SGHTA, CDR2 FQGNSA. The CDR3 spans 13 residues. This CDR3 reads CASSLTGGETQYF. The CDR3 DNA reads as TGTGCCAGCAGCTTAACCGGGGGAGAGACCCAGTACTTC. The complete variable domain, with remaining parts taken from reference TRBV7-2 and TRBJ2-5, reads GAGVSQSPSNKVTEKGKDVELRCDPISGHTALYWYRQSLGQGLEFLIYFQGNSAPDKSGLPSDRFSAERTGGSVSTLTIQRTQQEDSAVYLCASSLTGGETQYFGPGTRLLVL.

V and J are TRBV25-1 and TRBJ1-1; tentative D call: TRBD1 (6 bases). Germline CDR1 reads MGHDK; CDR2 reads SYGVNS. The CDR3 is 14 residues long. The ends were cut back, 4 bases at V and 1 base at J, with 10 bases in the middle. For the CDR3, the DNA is TGTGCCAGCAGTGCGGGACAAGCGAACACTGAAGCTTTCTTT. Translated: CASSAGQANTEAFF.

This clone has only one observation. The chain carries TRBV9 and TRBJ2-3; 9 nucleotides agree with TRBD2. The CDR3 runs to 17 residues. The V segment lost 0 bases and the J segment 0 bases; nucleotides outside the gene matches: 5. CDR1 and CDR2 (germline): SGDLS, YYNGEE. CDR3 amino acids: CASSVGVLAGSTDTQYF. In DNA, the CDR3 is TGTGCCAGCAGCGTAGGGGTTCTAGCGGGGAGCACAGATACGCAGTATTTT.

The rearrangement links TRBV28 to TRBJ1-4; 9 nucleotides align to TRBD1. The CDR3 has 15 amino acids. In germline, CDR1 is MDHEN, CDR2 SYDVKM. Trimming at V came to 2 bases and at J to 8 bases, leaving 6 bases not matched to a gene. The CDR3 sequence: CASSLAGQGGEKLFF. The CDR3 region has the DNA TGTGCCAGCAGTTTAGCGGGACAGGGTGGCGAAAAACTGTTTTTT.

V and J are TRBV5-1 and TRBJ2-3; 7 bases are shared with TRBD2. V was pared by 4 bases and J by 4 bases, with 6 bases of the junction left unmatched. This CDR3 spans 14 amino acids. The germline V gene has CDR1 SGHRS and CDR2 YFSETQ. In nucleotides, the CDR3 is TGCGCCAGCAGCCCCGGACTAGACGCAGATACGCAGTATTTT. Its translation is CASSPGLDADTQYF.

This CDR3 reads CASWDRGNYGYTF. The CDR3, as DNA: TGTGCCAGTTGGGACAGGGGGAACTATGGCTACACCTTC. The chain carries TRBV6-5 and TRBJ1-2; 11 bases are shared with TRBD1. The germline V gene encodes CDR1 MNHEY and CDR2 SVGAGI. Trimming removed 9 bases from V and 2 bases from J; junction bases left unmatched: 2. The CDR3 is made up of 13 amino acids.

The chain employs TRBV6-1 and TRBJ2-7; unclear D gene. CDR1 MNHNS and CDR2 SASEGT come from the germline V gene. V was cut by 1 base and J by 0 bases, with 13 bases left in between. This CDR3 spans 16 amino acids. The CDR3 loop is CASSEVELRSSYEQYF. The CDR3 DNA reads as TGTGCCAGCAGTGAAGTAGAGCTTCGGAGCTCCTACGAGCAGTACTTC.